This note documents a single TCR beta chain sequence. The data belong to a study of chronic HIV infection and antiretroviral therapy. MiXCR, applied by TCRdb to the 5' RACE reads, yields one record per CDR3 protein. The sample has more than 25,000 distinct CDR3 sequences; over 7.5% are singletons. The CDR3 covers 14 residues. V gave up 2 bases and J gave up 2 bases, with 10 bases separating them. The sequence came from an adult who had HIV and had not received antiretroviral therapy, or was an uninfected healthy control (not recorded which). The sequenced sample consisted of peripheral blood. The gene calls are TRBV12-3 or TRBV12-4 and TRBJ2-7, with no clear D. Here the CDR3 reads CASSLRESAYEQYF. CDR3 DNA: TGTGCCAGCAGTTTAAGGGAATCTGCCTACGAGCAGTACTTC.